Below, 17 T cell receptor beta chains from the same sample are listed, as sequenced in a study of metastatic and nonmetastatic thyroid tumors. TCRdb recomputed clones from the PCR reads via MiXCR. Here the sample spans about 43,000 clones, about 3.2% being singletons. No treatment had been given to any patient before thyroid surgery. What was sequenced was blood. These receptors were obtained from a female donor with papillary thyroid cancer or a benign thyroid nodule (not recorded which). Some clones in this sample may be carry-over from other donors' samples.

The chain employs TRBV30 and TRBJ2-7, with TRBD1 matching 9 bases. Per the germline V gene, CDR1 is GTSNPN and CDR2 is SVGIG (reference sequence). V shed 2 bases and J 6 bases; nucleotides not matched to a gene: 11. The CDR3 loop spans 15 amino acids. The CDR3 nucleotides read TGTGCCTGGAGTACCTCCGGGACAGGGATGGGCGAGCAGTACTTC. Encoded protein: CAWSTSGTGMGEQYF. Looking up the rest from reference TRBV30 and TRBJ2-7 gives the full variable domain: SQTIHQWPATLVQPVGSPLSLECTVEGTSNPNLYWYRQAAGRGLQLLFYSVGIGQISSEVPQNLSASRPQDRQFILSSKKLLLSDSGFYLCAWSTSGTGMGEQYFGPGTRLTVT.

This clone was counted many times. The chain employs TRBV6-1 and TRBJ2-5, with D possibly matching TRBD1 (5 bases). V lost 7 bases to trimming and J lost 5 bases, with 11 bases between them. The germline CDR1 and CDR2 sequences are MNHNS and SASEGT. The CDR3 contains 12 residues. The CDR3 DNA reads TGTGCCAGCAAGGGGTCCGGGGAGACCCAGTACTTC. This gives the protein CASKGSGETQYF.

This clone appeared a few times. A much larger clone lies one base from this, so it may be a read error. At the DNA level, this CDR3 is encoded by other sequences in the same sample as well. The rearrangement uses TRBV5-5 and TRBJ2-2, with a possible D match to TRBD2 (6 bases). Per the germline V gene, CDR1 is SGHKS and CDR2 is YYEKEE (reference sequence). This CDR3 region has 14 residues. V was clipped by 5 bases and J by 3 bases, with 11 bases between them. This CDR3 is CASRLALDTGELFF. In DNA, the CDR3 is TGTGCCAGCAGACTAGCTTTAGACACCGGGGAGCTGTTTTTT.

This clone was counted between two and nine times. The genes are TRBV2 and TRBJ1-2; D may be TRBD1 (5 bases). From germline, CDR1 is SNHLY and CDR2 FYNNEI. The V gene lost 6 bases and the J gene lost 8 bases, with 13 bases spanning the gap. The CDR3 sequence is 12 residues long. The CDR3 nucleotides read TGTGCCAGCAGCGACCGCAGGGTCGGCTACACCTTC. Protein: CASSDRRVGYTF.

The genes are TRBV5-1 and TRBJ2-1; the D gene is possibly TRBD2 (6 bases). The CDR3 extends over 14 amino acids. V dropped 5 bases and J dropped 7 bases, with 16 bases sitting between them. Germline V gives CDR1 SGHRS, CDR2 YFSETQ. CDR3 nucleotide sequence: TGCGCCAGCAGACTCGGGACTTTGGATAATGAGCAGTTCTTC. It yields the protein CASRLGTLDNEQFF.

This clone has ten or more counts. The V and J genes are TRBV5-6 and TRBJ2-3, with 8 bases that match TRBD1. Germline CDR1 and CDR2: SGHDT and YYEEEE. Trimming at V came to 4 bases and at J to 4 bases, leaving 8 bases not matched to a gene. The CDR3 is made up of 15 amino acids. CDR3 nucleotides: TGTGCCAGCAGCAGGACAGGGCGTGATCCAGATACGCAGTATTTT. Protein product: CASSRTGRDPDTQYF.

The rearrangement uses TRBV11-3 and TRBJ2-1; 9 bases fit TRBD2. Germline lookup yields CDR1 SGHNT and CDR2 YENEEA. The CDR3 length is 16 residues. Trimming at V came to 5 bases and at J to 5 bases, leaving 10 bases not matched to a gene. This CDR3 reads CASSRRAGGVDNEQFF. CDR3 nucleotides: TGTGCCAGCAGCAGGCGAGCGGGAGGTGTGGACAATGAGCAGTTCTTC. The full variable domain, completed using reference TRBV11-3 and TRBJ2-1, is EAGVVQSPRYKIIEKKQPVAFWCNPISGHNTLYWYLQNLGQGPELLIRYENEEAVDDSQLPKDRFSAERLKGVDSTLKIQPAELGDSAVYLCASSRRAGGVDNEQFFGPGTRLTVL.

This clone was picked up many times. J is TRBJ2-5 and V is TRBV12-3 or TRBV12-4, with D maybe TRBD1 (6 bases). The CDR3 runs to 15 residues. The V end was cut by 2 bases, the J end by 5 bases, with 15 bases between. CDR3 in amino acids: CASSLSGGNRETQYF. DNA for the CDR3: TGTGCCAGCAGTTTAAGTGGGGGCAATAGGGAGACCCAGTACTTC.

This clone has only a few counts. This chain joins TRBV20-1 and TRBJ2-7, with 7 nucleotides matching TRBD1. The trim removed 3 bases at V and 4 bases at J, leaving 3 bases unmatched. This CDR3 is 12 amino acids long. Germline V gives CDR1 DFQATT, CDR2 SNEGSKA (reference sequence). CDR3 loop: CSASRDRYEQYF. Here the CDR3 DNA reads TGCAGTGCTAGCCGGGACAGATACGAGCAGTACTTC.

The genes are TRBV11-1 and TRBJ1-1, with TRBD1 identical over 7 bases. CDR1 and CDR2 from the germline V gene are SGHAT and FQDESV (reference sequence). The CDR3 is 16 amino acids. With 4 bases clipped from V and 4 bases from J, the junction kept 12 bases outside the gene matches. In DNA form, the CDR3 reads TGTGCCAGCAGCTCGCTTCGGACAGGAACGACCACTGAAGCTTTCTTT. Translating gives CASSSLRTGTTTEAFF.

This clone came up many times. The chain recombines TRBV12-3 or TRBV12-4 with TRBJ2-1, with a weak D call TRBD2 (6 bases). The CDR3 runs 13 residues. Deletions cut 3 bases from V and 8 bases from J, with 11 bases between. CDR3 DNA: TGTGCCAGCAGTTTTCCGGGGAGGTATGAGCAGTTCTTC. Translating gives CASSFPGRYEQFF.

V gene TRBV15 combines with J gene TRBJ1-2; D remains unclear. This CDR3 is built from 13 residues. Trimming pared 0 bases from V and 3 bases from J, leaving 5 bases between. The V gene's germline CDR1 is LNHNV and CDR2 YYDKDF (reference sequence). This CDR3 is CATSRDHDYGYTF. For the CDR3, the DNA is TGTGCCACCAGCAGAGATCATGACTATGGCTACACCTTC. The entire variable domain, with the rest obtained from reference TRBV15 and TRBJ1-2, is as follows: DAMVIQNPRYQVTQFGKPVTLSCSQTLNHNVMYWYQQKSSQAPKLLFHYYDKDFNNEADTPDNFQSRRPNTSFCFLDIRSPGLGDTAMYLCATSRDHDYGYTFGSGTRLTVV.

This clone came up many times. The chain joins TRBV20-1 to TRBJ2-3, with 9 bases that match TRBD2. Germline V gives CDR1 DFQATT, CDR2 SNEGSKA (reference sequence). The CDR3 extends over 16 amino acids. V lost 6 bases and J lost 4; bases outside the gene matches: 14. CDR3 nucleotide sequence: TGCAGTGCCAGACAAATAGCGGGAGAAGTTCCAGATACGCAGTATTTT. This encodes CSARQIAGEVPDTQYF.

This clone was counted at least ten times. The V and J genes are TRBV6-1 and TRBJ2-7; D may be TRBD1 or TRBD2 (5 bases each). In germline, CDR1 is MNHNS, CDR2 SASEGT. The CDR3 has 13 amino acids. The V end was cut by 7 bases, the J end by 2 bases, with 12 bases between. CDR3 nucleotide sequence: TGTGCCAGCATAGGTGGGGGAACCTACGAGCAGTACTTC. It translates to CASIGGGTYEQYF.

The chain couples TRBV12-3 or TRBV12-4 to TRBJ2-6; no firm D call. The germline V and J ends were trimmed by 7 bases and 0 bases, with 4 bases remaining between them. CDR3 length equals 13 residues. CDR3 coding DNA: TGTGCCAGCACCTTCTCTGGGGCCAACGTCCTGACTTTC. This encodes CASTFSGANVLTF.

Only a few counts were recorded for this clone. The V and J genes are TRBV6-1 and TRBJ2-1; D may be TRBD1 (6 bases). The J call may be in error: the DNA end matches TRBJ2-5 better. Germline values: CDR1 MNHNS, CDR2 SASEGT. The CDR3 length is 12 residues. Here the CDR3 reads CASLGQTETQYF. For the CDR3, the DNA is TGTGCCAGCTTAGGACAGACGGAGACCCAGTACTTC.

About this clone itself: A much bigger clone sits one base away, suggesting this may be a read error. The V gene is TRBV15, the J gene TRBJ2-6; D unclear. The CDR3 consists of 13 residues. Germline values: CDR1 LNHNV, CDR2 YYDKDF (reference sequence). V gave up 7 bases and J gave up 0 bases, with 4 bases separating them. Here the CDR3 reads CATIGSGANVLTF. For the CDR3, the DNA is TGTGCCACCATAGGCTCTGGGGCCAACGTCCTGACTTTC.